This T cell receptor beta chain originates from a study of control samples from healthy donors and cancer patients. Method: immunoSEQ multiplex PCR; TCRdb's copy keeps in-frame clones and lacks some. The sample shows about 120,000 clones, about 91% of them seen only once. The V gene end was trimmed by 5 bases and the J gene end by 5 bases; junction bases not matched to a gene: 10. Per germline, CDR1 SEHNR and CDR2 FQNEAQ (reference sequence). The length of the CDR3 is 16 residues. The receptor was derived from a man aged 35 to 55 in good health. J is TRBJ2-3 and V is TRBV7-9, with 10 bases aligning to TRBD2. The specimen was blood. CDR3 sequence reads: CASSPHKAGGIDTQYF. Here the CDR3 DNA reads TGTGCCAGCAGCCCCCATAAAGCGGGGGGGATAGATACGCAGTATTTT.